This TCR beta chain originates from a study of cytomegalovirus exposure and HLA in healthy donors. The CDR3 covers 15 residues. The ends were cut back, 0 bases at V and 4 bases at J, with 11 bases in the middle. From germline, CDR1 is SGHTA and CDR2 FQGTGA. Primers for the PCR totalled 60 Vbeta and 13 Jbeta. Produced via immunoSEQ multiplex PCR; TCRdb's table is partial and in-frame only. The sample includes roughly 100,000 clones, approximately 79% seen only once; the top ten take roughly 4%. The TCR originated in a man in his fifties or sixties in good health and CMV-seropositive. Material for sequencing was PBMCs. The chain uses TRBV7-3 and TRBJ2-3; D is undetermined. Here the CDR3 DNA reads TGTGCCAGCAGCTTAACGACGGGTATCGCAGATACGCAGTATTTT. It encodes CASSLTTGIADTQYF.